The rows below give T cell receptor beta chains drawn from one sample of a study of blood T cell repertoires in COVID-19. Only in-frame clones appear in the TCRdb table, and some are missing; sequencing was by immunoSEQ multiplex PCR. The sample has 250,000 to 350,000 clones, roughly 90% seen once. Sequenced sample: PBMCs or T cells enriched from blood (not recorded which). These TCRs come from a woman aged 18-29 years with acute COVID-19. Each CDR3 is given without its conserved first and last residue.

TRBJ1-2	TRBV28	ASSSPQGTRGYT
TRBJ1-2	TRBV29-1	SVVDRGRSYGYT
TRBJ2-6	TRBV27	ASSLLWSSGANVLT
TRBJ2-1	TRBV30	AWSGEGQGHNEQF
TRBJ2-1	TRBV29-1	SVEGASSYNEQF
TRBJ2-3	TRBV11-1	ASSLHIAADTQY
TRBJ1-1	TRBV28	ASSLGDRVTEAF
TRBJ2-3	TRBV5-1	ASSPQGYYTDTQY
TRBJ1-5	TRBV21-1	ASSRRNQPQH
TRBJ1-2	TRBV12-3/TRBV12-4	ASSLGDIGYT
TRBJ2-7	TRBV7-2	ASSLGRLEGEQY
TRBJ2-2	TRBV18	ASSPVSGSNTGELF
TRBJ1-2	TRBV24-1	ATSTGTFYGYT
TRBJ2-5	TRBV27	ASSFRGETQY
TRBJ1-1	TRBV29-1	SAFDFPEAF
TRBJ1-1	TRBV15	ATSGRGNTEAF
TRBJ1-2	TRBV28	ASSLWGQEYYGYT
TRBJ2-3	TRBV10-3	AVSRSTDTQY
TRBJ2-1	TRBV11-1	ASSLRTGAHYNEQF
TRBJ2-5	TRBV19	ASKSTGDWETQY
TRBJ1-6	TRBV9	ASSVGHREYSPLH
TRBJ2-7	TRBV28	ASSWGPAYEQY
TRBJ1-4	TRBV5-1	ASSYRTGEGEKLF
TRBJ1-1	TRBV7-2	ASSPLMNTEAF
TRBJ1-1	TRBV10-3	AIRDRSPAEAF
TRBJ1-4	TRBV7-9	ASSTGARIEKLF
TRBJ1-3	TRBV2	ASSPQGPSGNTIY
TRBJ1-3	TRBV18	ASSSGQYSGNTIY
TRBJ1-2	TRBV9	ASSGQGAGNYGYT
TRBJ1-2	TRBV28	ASSLAGGYGYT
TRBJ1-2	TRBV28	ASSPLSGLSHYGYT
TRBJ1-2	TRBV28	ASSRWTGVNYGYT
TRBJ2-5	TRBV2	ASSDDMTGFETQY
TRBJ1-2	TRBV4-2	ASSRLGVEDGYT
TRBJ2-3	TRBV19	ASSIGQGLGDTQY
TRBJ2-1	TRBV7-9	ASSLVSQEQF
TRBJ1-5	TRBV27	ASSIITGEPQH
TRBJ1-4	TRBV6-4	ASSLNEKLF
TRBJ1-2	TRBV10-3	AIRGDRENYGYT
TRBJ2-3	TRBV4-2	ASSQEIAGADTQY
TRBJ1-5	TRBV5-6	ASSSGQGDSPYGNQPQH
TRBJ1-2	TRBV6-4	ASSDLPCGEDYGYT
TRBJ2-1	TRBV4-1	ASSRATTLGFGEQF
TRBJ2-1	TRBV27	ASSLGLAGDWNEQF
TRBJ1-1	TRBV28	ASSLDMNTEAF
TRBJ1-2	TRBV30	AWSPISGGYGYT